The next 11 T cell receptor beta chains were all read from a single sample in a study of T cells in Graves' hyperthyroidism and ophthalmopathy. The TCR beta CDR3 regions underwent amplification using RNA transcripts as the source. TCR CDR3 underwent first-round RT-PCR with the HTBI primer set. Using its own MiXCR run on the multiplex PCR reads, TCRdb lists one record per CDR3 protein. This table holds hundreds of thousands of distinct CDR3 sequences, roughly 13% found once. Sample: blood. Receptors were obtained from a young woman with Graves' hyperthyroidism.

This clonotype was seen repeatedly, ten times or more. The genes are TRBV28 and TRBJ1-2; no clear D gene. Germline CDR1 MDHEN, CDR2 SYDVKM. This CDR3 region has 15 residues. V lost 6 bases to trimming and J lost 1 base, with 15 bases between them. This CDR3 reads CASSSQQGLNYGYTF. The DNA of the CDR3 is TGTGCCAGCAGCTCCCAACAAGGACTTAACTATGGCTACACCTTC.

This clonotype came up many times. CDR3 residues: CASGQSQFQYHLYYGYTF. CDR3 bases: TGTGCCAGCGGACAGTCCCAATTCCAGTACCACCTCTATTATGGCTACACCTTC. The genes are TRBV7-9 and TRBJ1-2, with D maybe TRBD1 (6 bases). The CDR3 spans 18 residues. V dropped 8 bases and J dropped 5 bases, with 30 bases sitting between them. In germline, CDR1 is SEHNR, CDR2 FQNEAQ (reference sequence).

This clonotype was observed at least ten times. The chain uses TRBV7-3 and TRBJ2-5; D is perhaps TRBD2 (7 bases). There are 15 residues in the CDR3. Trimming stripped 3 bases from V and 5 bases from J, with 16 bases between. Germline V lookup: CDR1 SGHTA, CDR2 FQGTGA. The CDR3 coding sequence is TGTGCCAGCAGCTTCCAGGGGCGGGAGAGGGAGACCCAGTACTTC. Translating gives CASSFQGRERETQYF.

With respect to this clonotype: This may come from a read error, since a much larger clone is one base off. This chain uses TRBV5-6 with TRBJ1-1; D is ambiguous. V shed 4 bases and J shed 3 bases, with 10 bases lying between them. The germline V gene encodes CDR1 SGHDT and CDR2 YYEEEE. This CDR3 contains 13 residues. CDR3 DNA sequence: TGTGCCAGCAGCCTTTTTACGGACACTGAAGCTTTCTTT. Protein sequence: CASSLFTDTEAFF. Based on the CDR3 plus reference TRBV5-6 and TRBJ1-1, the full variable domain is DAGVTQSPTHLIKTRGQQVTLRCSPKSGHDTVSWYQQALGQGPQFIFQYYEEEERQRGNFPDRFSGHQFPNYSSELNVNALLLGDSALYLCASSLFTDTEAFFGQGTRLTVV.

At least ten counts were recorded for this clonotype. This chain links TRBV7-2 with TRBJ1-1, with 7 bases aligning to TRBD1. Per germline, CDR1 SGHTA and CDR2 FQGNSA. The CDR3 runs 18 residues. V shed 5 bases, J shed 1 base, and the junction held 16 bases outside the gene matches. The CDR3 region is CASSRNPHQGGKNTEAFF. The CDR3 bases are TGTGCCAGCAGCCGCAATCCACATCAGGGGGGAAAGAACACTGAAGCTTTCTTT. Based on the CDR3 plus reference TRBV7-2 and TRBJ1-1, the full variable domain is GAGVSQSPSNKVTEKGKDVELRCDPISGHTALYWYRQSLGQGLEFLIYFQGNSAPDKSGLPSDRFSAERTGGSVSTLTIQRTQQEDSAVYLCASSRNPHQGGKNTEAFFGQGTRLTVV.

The chain has TRBV19 and TRBJ1-2; no clear D. With 2 bases removed from V and 8 bases from J, the gap between germline ends came to 6 bases. Germline assignment: CDR1 LNHDA and CDR2 SQIVND (reference sequence). CDR3 length: 11 residues. Here the CDR3 DNA reads TGTGCCAGTAGTATATGGGAAGGCTACACCTTC. Translation gives CASSIWEGYTF.

This clonotype has ten or more counts. V and J are TRBV6-1 and TRBJ1-1; D is unresolved. Trimming shortened V by 4 bases and J by 0 bases, and 6 bases separated the two germline ends. CDR1 is MNHNS and CDR2 is SASEGT in the germline V gene. The CDR3 sequence is 13 residues long. The CDR3 is CASSGHVNTEAFF. The CDR3 nucleotides read TGTGCCAGCAGTGGACACGTGAACACTGAAGCTTTCTTT.

This clonotype was found many times. CDR3 amino acids: CASRDPKTSGRAAGELFF. Written as DNA, the CDR3 is TGTGCCAGCAGAGACCCTAAGACTAGCGGGAGGGCCGCCGGGGAGCTGTTTTTT. V usage is TRBV2 and J usage is TRBJ2-2, with 14 nucleotides matching TRBD2. Germline-derived CDR1 and CDR2 are SNHLY and FYNNEI. This CDR3 comprises 18 residues. The V gene end was trimmed by 6 bases and the J gene end by 6 bases; junction bases not matched to a gene: 12.

A few counts support this clonotype. This chain joins TRBV6-6 and TRBJ2-1; D gene uncertain. This CDR3 is built from 13 residues. Between the trimmed V and J ends, which lost 0 bases and 9 bases, there was a span of 9 bases. Per germline, CDR1 MNHNY and CDR2 SVGAGI (reference sequence). This CDR3 is CASSYSNPGEQFF. As DNA, the CDR3 is TGTGCCAGCAGTTACTCGAACCCGGGTGAGCAGTTCTTC.

This clonotype was observed many times. The chain has TRBV12-3 or TRBV12-4 and TRBJ2-7, with D possibly matching TRBD1 (6 bases). The V and J ends lost 8 bases and 1 base respectively, with 15 bases between them. This CDR3 has 14 amino acids. The CDR3 reads CASRGTGISYEQYF. In DNA, the CDR3 is TGTGCCAGCCGAGGCACAGGGATATCCTACGAGCAGTACTTC.

This clonotype was recorded at least ten times. The chain couples TRBV19 to TRBJ2-2, with D maybe TRBD1 (6 bases). Germline V gives CDR1 LNHDA, CDR2 SQIVND (reference sequence). V lost 5 bases, J lost 6 bases, and 19 bases lay in between. The CDR3 consists of 16 residues. For the CDR3, the DNA is TGTGCCAGTAGTTCTCCCGGGACAAACTTGGCCGGGGAGCTGTTTTTT. Residues: CASSSPGTNLAGELFF.